This T cell receptor (beta chain) was profiled in a study of T cell responses to AZD1222 COVID-19 vaccine. This CDR3 is 13 amino acids long. V lost 5 bases and J lost 4, with 8 bases in between. Germline-derived CDR1 and CDR2 are PRHDT and FYEKMQ (reference sequence). Produced via immunoSEQ multiplex PCR; TCRdb's table is partial and in-frame only. The data show some 150,000 clones, roughly 90% seen once. The chain employs TRBV13 and TRBJ2-2; D may be TRBD1 (5 bases). The sample in question was peripheral blood, obtained 28 days after the second AZD1222 dose. The clonotype was recovered from an adult who received the AZD1222 COVID-19 vaccine. The DNA for the CDR3 is TGTGCCAGCAGCGACAGCCTCACCGGGGAGCTGTTTTTT. This translates into CASSDSLTGELFF.